This T cell receptor beta chain was found in a study of post-analysis software for immune sequencing data. Study-wide findings and caveats: Included in a set of 5 or 6 TRBV segments more frequent in patients than controls were TRBV5-6, TRBV5-1 and TRBV20-1.

In regard to this clonotype: The antigen is not known.

The CDR3 is made up of 16 amino acids. Per germline, CDR1 DFQATT and CDR2 SNEGSKA (reference sequence). J was trimmed by 2 bases and V by 5 bases; bases with no gene match: 14. Carried by the TCR beta cDNA libraries were unique molecular identifiers. TCRdb reprocessed the PCR reads with MiXCR, giving one entry per CDR3 protein. The sample contains hundreds of thousands of distinct CDR3 sequences, approximately 30% of which appear only once. The chain uses TRBV20-1 and TRBJ2-7; 8 bases agree with TRBD1. Input material: blood. This receptor was taken from a girl aged 10-17 years with multiple sclerosis. The CDR3 DNA follows: TGCAGTGCTTATGCTACCGGACAGGGTGAGGCCTACGAGCAGTACTTC. It codes for CSAYATGQGEAYEQYF.